This is a list of T cell receptor beta chains from one sample in a study of blood T cell repertoires in COVID-19. Generated by immunoSEQ multiplex PCR, the TCRdb table keeps only in-frame clones and is missing some. This sample has about 400,000 clones, with around 87% found just once. The sample taken for sequencing was PBMCs or T cells enriched from blood (not recorded which). The receptors originated from a woman younger than 45 with acute COVID-19. CDR3s leave out the opening cysteine and the closing phenylalanine or tryptophan. Clone size is stated in some rows and not others, as once, few, many or a class when expanded.

J gene	V gene	CDR3 length	clone size	CDR3 protein
TRBJ1-1	TRBV4-1	13	.	ASSQGLGATTEAF
TRBJ2-1	TRBV7-3	9	.	ASSAGNEQF
TRBJ2-7	TRBV12-3/TRBV12-4	11	.	ASRTRAMGEQY
TRBJ2-1	TRBV30	11	once	AWSQGVHNEQF
TRBJ1-2	TRBV12-5	12	.	ASGLVDSNYGYT
TRBJ1-4	TRBV19	12	.	ASSTSYDREKLF
TRBJ2-7	TRBV6-2/TRBV6-3	13	.	ASSYPTVGGYEQY
TRBJ1-2	TRBV5-1	14	.	ASSLFVGEANYGYT
TRBJ2-7	TRBV27	14	few	ASSFYTRDRDYEQY
TRBJ2-2	TRBV27	15	.	ASSLYGTVGNTGELF
TRBJ1-5	TRBV6-5	13	.	ASSPLDRVDQPQH
TRBJ1-3	TRBV3-1/TRBV3-2	12	.	ASGHGSSGNTIY
TRBJ2-1	TRBV5-1	13	once	ASSLAGGDYNEQF
TRBJ2-1	TRBV5-5	13	.	ASSLSGTPGPEQF
TRBJ2-1	TRBV2	12	.	ASRSGLAGPEQF
TRBJ2-1	TRBV3-1/TRBV3-2	13	.	ASSQKAGGPGEQF
TRBJ1-5	TRBV19	18	once	ASSIGRKGQGVGYNQPQH
TRBJ1-1	TRBV5-5	12	.	ASSLNAENTEAF
TRBJ1-3	TRBV11-2	14	.	ASSLSGIDGGNTIY
TRBJ1-5	TRBV5-1	13	.	ASSNTGASNQPQH
TRBJ2-4	TRBV24-1	12	.	ATSVRGQENIQY
TRBJ1-2	TRBV5-1	12	.	ASSEGQGAWGYT
TRBJ2-3	TRBV5-4	15	.	ASSSQGPSYGTDTQY
TRBJ1-1	TRBV6-6	12	.	ASSPLSDTAEAF
TRBJ2-7	TRBV11-2	12	.	ASSPSGGAYEQY
TRBJ2-2	TRBV5-1	14	.	ASSPRTGVSTGELF